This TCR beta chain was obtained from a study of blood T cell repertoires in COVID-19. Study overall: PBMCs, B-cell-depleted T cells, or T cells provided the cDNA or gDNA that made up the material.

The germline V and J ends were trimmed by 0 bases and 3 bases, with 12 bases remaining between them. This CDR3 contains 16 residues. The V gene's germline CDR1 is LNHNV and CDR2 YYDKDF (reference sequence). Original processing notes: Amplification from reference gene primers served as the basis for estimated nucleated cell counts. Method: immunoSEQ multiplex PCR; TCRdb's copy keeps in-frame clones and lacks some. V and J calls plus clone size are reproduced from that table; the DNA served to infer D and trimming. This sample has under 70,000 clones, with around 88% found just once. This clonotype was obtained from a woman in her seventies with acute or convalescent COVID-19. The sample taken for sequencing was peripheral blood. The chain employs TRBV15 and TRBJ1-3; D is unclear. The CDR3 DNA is TGTGCCACCAGCAGAGATTTAGACTTTCGTGGAAACACCATATATTTT. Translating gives CATSRDLDFRGNTIYF.